The 2 T cell receptor beta chains below come from one sample, sequenced in a study of regulatory T cells in long-lasting Graves disease. Relying on iRepertoire HTBI primers and Arm-PCR of CDR3 regions, the team built TCR beta libraries. TCRdb redid the calling of the multiplex PCR reads with MiXCR, one entry per CDR3 protein. The sample has 350,000 to 500,000 distinct CDR3 sequences; 15% to 20% are singletons. Time point: newly diagnosed GD, antithyroid drugs for less than 3 months. The TCR library was made from RNA extracted from PBMCs. In addition, the sample was reused for a study of T cells in Graves' hyperthyroidism and ophthalmopathy.

The sample consisted of peripheral blood mononuclear cells (PBMCs), taken at new diagnosis, from a patient treated with antithyroid drugs. The source of these receptors is a woman aged 25-40 years with Graves disease.

This clonotype was found many times. V is TRBV28 and J is TRBJ2-7, with D possibly TRBD2 on 5 matching bases. Germline V gene lookup returns CDR1 MDHEN and CDR2 SYDVKM. The CDR3 loop spans 14 amino acids. The V end was cut by 7 bases, the J end by 4 bases, with 17 bases between. CDR3 protein: CASISSLKRYEQYF. The CDR3 nucleotides are TGTGCCAGCATCTCCAGCCTTAAGCGGTACGAGCAGTACTTC. Supplemented by reference TRBV28 and TRBJ2-7, the full variable domain reads DVKVTQSSRYLVKRTGEKVFLECVQDMDHENMFWYRQDPGLGLRLIYFSYDVKMKEKGDIPEGYSVSREKKERFSLILESASTNQTSMYLCASISSLKRYEQYFGPGTRLTVT.

The chain couples TRBV7-9 to TRBJ1-2, with 7 bases lining up with TRBD1. This CDR3 is built from 16 residues. J lost 2 bases, V lost 4 bases, and 10 bases had no gene match. Germline loops: CDR1 SEHNR, CDR2 FQNEAQ (reference sequence). Here the CDR3 reads CASSSWTGSLNYGYTF. For the CDR3, the DNA is TGTGCCAGCAGCTCGTGGACAGGTTCTCTCAACTATGGCTACACCTTC.